One and the same sample provided the 14 T cell receptor beta chains below, sequenced in a study of T cell changes during pregnancy in multiple sclerosis. This table comes from immunoSEQ multiplex PCR, and its TCRdb copy is limited to in-frame clones, with some not included. This table has tens of thousands of clones, 85% to 95% appearing once. The source material was peripheral blood, sampled after pregnancy. The receptor source for this set is a female donor with multiple sclerosis, enrolled in a pregnancy study.

This clone was observed once. V and J are TRBV29-1 and TRBJ2-7, with TRBD1 identical over 8 bases. The CDR3 runs to 15 residues. Germline assignment: CDR1 SQVTM and CDR2 ANQGSEA. J was trimmed by 1 base and V by 5 bases; bases with no gene match: 10. The CDR3 DNA is TGCAGCGTTACAAACAGGGGGTTTGCTTCCTACGAGCAGTACTTC. Amino acids: CSVTNRGFASYEQYF.

This chain links TRBV5-6 with TRBJ2-3; a possible D gene is TRBD2 (5 bases). The germline V and J ends were trimmed by 3 bases and 6 bases, with 5 bases remaining between them. Germline V gene data show CDR1 as SGHDT and CDR2 as YYEEEE. The CDR3 is 11 residues long. DNA of the CDR3: TGTGCCAGCAGCTCGGGGGATACGCAGTATTTT. This sequence encodes CASSSGDTQYF.

This chain joins TRBV10-3 and TRBJ1-1; D may be TRBD1 (6 bases). CDR1 ENHRY and CDR2 SYGVKD come from the germline V gene. This CDR3 is 13 amino acids long. Deletions cut 10 bases from V and 4 bases from J, with 16 bases between. CDR3 sequence (DNA): TGTGCCAGTTTGCGGGTAGGGGGCACTGAAGCTTTCTTT. It translates to CASLRVGGTEAFF.

The V call is TRBV5-6, the J call TRBJ2-3; D is possibly TRBD2 (6 bases). This CDR3 is built from 16 residues. CDR1 and CDR2 (germline): SGHDT, YYEEEE. Trimming left V 0 bases short and J 0 bases short, with 11 bases between. The CDR3 DNA reads TGTGCCAGCAGCTTGGCGGGGGTAACTAGCACAGATACGCAGTATTTT. Translation gives CASSLAGVTSTDTQYF.

This clone was found once. CDR3 DNA: TGTGCCAGCTCACCATCGGGGGGCCTAATGAACACTGAAGCTTTCTTT. It encodes CASSPSGGLMNTEAFF. The J gene is TRBJ1-1, the V gene TRBV18; D may be TRBD1 (6 bases). V shed 2 bases and J shed 0 bases, with 13 bases lying between them. The CDR3 consists of 16 residues. CDR1 is KGHSH and CDR2 is LQKENI in the germline V gene.

This chain links TRBV2 with TRBJ2-4; 9 positions agree with TRBD2. With 2 bases clipped from V and 1 base from J, the junction kept 15 bases outside the gene matches. Germline V CDR1 and CDR2: SNHLY, FYNNEI. This CDR3 has 20 residues. DNA of the CDR3: TGTGCCAGCAGTGAACTAAGCGGGGGGATGGGAACGACGGCCAAAAACATTCAGTACTTC. Its protein is CASSELSGGMGTTAKNIQYF.

V and J are TRBV30 and TRBJ1-2; possible D gene TRBD1, 5 bases. V gave up 2 bases and J gave up 10 bases, with 17 bases separating them. This CDR3 spans 13 amino acids. CDR1 is GTSNPN, CDR2 SVGIG, per germline (reference sequence). CDR3 sequence: CAWSPGTVVTYTF. CDR3 nucleotide sequence: TGTGCCTGGAGTCCCGGGACTGTCGTTACCTACACCTTC.

This chain joins TRBV7-8 and TRBJ1-5; tentatively, D is TRBD1 (5 bases). The CDR3 contains 14 residues. Germline V gene sequence: CDR1 SGHVS, CDR2 FQNEAQ. CDR3 sequence: CASTSAGGEWPQHF. Written as DNA, the CDR3 is TGTGCTTCGACCTCTGCGGGGGGAGAGTGGCCCCAGCATTTT. Full variable domain (missing parts from reference TRBV7-8 and TRBJ1-5): GAGVSQSPRYKVAKRGQDVALRCDPISGHVSLFWYQQALGQGPEFLTYFQNEAQLDKSGLPSDRFFAERPEGSVSTLKIQRTQQEDSAVYLCASTSAGGEWPQHFGDGTRLSIL.

The chain employs TRBV7-3 and TRBJ2-7; D possibly corresponds to TRBD1 (6 bases). The length of the CDR3 is 14 residues. Germline V CDR1 and CDR2: SGHTA, FQGTGA. V was pared by 5 bases and J by 0 bases, with 11 bases between. CDR3 in amino acids: CASSPRTDSYEQYF. In nucleotides, the CDR3 is TGTGCCAGCAGCCCTAGGACAGACTCCTACGAGCAGTACTTC.

The chain carries TRBV6-5 and TRBJ2-2; D gene ambiguous. CDR3 length equals 15 residues. CDR1 and CDR2 (germline): MNHEY, SVGAGI. V was shortened by 5 bases and J by 0 bases, with 10 bases between the two germline ends. CDR3 region: CASSSLESNTGELFF. Here the CDR3 DNA reads TGTGCCAGCAGTAGCCTAGAATCGAACACCGGGGAGCTGTTTTTT.

The chain employs TRBV6-1 and TRBJ1-2; no definite D call. V was cut by 1 base and J by 5 bases, with 11 bases left in between. The germline V gene has CDR1 MNHNS and CDR2 SASEGT. There are 14 residues in the CDR3. The DNA for the CDR3 is TGTGCCAGCAGTGAAGGCCTACTTGCGTATGGCTACACCTTC. Translating it yields CASSEGLLAYGYTF.

The chain is built from TRBV9 and TRBJ1-3, with no clear D. Germline CDR1 reads SGDLS; CDR2 reads YYNGEE. V dropped 0 bases and J dropped 4 bases, with 8 bases sitting between them. The CDR3 spans 14 residues. The CDR3 region has the DNA TGTGCCAGCAGCGTAGGAGACACCGGAAACACCATATATTTT. This encodes CASSVGDTGNTIYF.

The rearrangement links TRBV7-3 to TRBJ2-3, with 10 bases that match TRBD2. Germline-derived CDR1 and CDR2 are SGHTA and FQGTGA. This CDR3 region has 16 residues. Trimming at V came to 4 bases and at J to 1 base, leaving 5 bases not matched to a gene. The CDR3, as DNA: TGTGCCAGCAGCTACCGGCTAGCGGGGGGCACAGATACGCAGTATTTT. Translation gives CASSYRLAGGTDTQYF.

V is TRBV5-1 and J is TRBJ1-1, with D perhaps TRBD1 (6 bases). Germline V gene data show CDR1 as SGHRS and CDR2 as YFSETQ. The CDR3 totals 15 residues. The V end lost 3 bases, the J end lost 0 bases, and 12 bases lay between the germline ends. The CDR3 protein is CASSWRQGLNTEAFF. The CDR3 DNA is TGCGCCAGCAGCTGGAGGCAGGGGCTGAACACTGAAGCTTTCTTT.